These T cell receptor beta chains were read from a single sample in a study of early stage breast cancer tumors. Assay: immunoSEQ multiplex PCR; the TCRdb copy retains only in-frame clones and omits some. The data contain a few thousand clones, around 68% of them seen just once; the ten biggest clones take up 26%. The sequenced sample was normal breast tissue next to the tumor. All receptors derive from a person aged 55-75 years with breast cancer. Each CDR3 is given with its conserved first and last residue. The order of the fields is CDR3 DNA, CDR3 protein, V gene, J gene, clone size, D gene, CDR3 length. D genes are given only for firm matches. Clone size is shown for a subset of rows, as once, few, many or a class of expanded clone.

TGTGCCAGTAGTCTGGATTCCGGGACAGCTTCACCCCTCCACTTT	CASSLDSGTASPLHF	TRBV19	TRBJ1-6	few	TRBD1	15
TGCGCCAGCAGCTTGGTGACGGCGGGTAAAGCTTTCTTT	CASSLVTAGKAFF	TRBV5-1	TRBJ1-1	NA	NA	13
TGCGCCAGCAGGACGGACAGGGCGAGGGCTGAAGCTTTCTTT	CASRTDRARAEAFF	TRBV4-1	TRBJ1-1	NA	TRBD1	14
TGTGCCAGCAGCTTGGGCACATCCAATCAGCCCCAGCATTTT	CASSLGTSNQPQHF	TRBV5-6	TRBJ1-5	once	NA	14
TGTGCCAGCGACAGGGGGAACACCGGGGAGCTGTTTTTT	CASDRGNTGELFF	TRBV6-1	TRBJ2-2	medium-sized	TRBD1	13
TGTGCCAGCAACCTTCCCCAGAACACCGGGGAGCTGTTTTTT	CASNLPQNTGELFF	TRBV7-9	TRBJ2-2	NA	NA	14
TGCAGCGTCCAAGCTCCCGTGGGGTTGGATACGCAGTATTTT	CSVQAPVGLDTQYF	TRBV29-1	TRBJ2-3	NA	NA	14
TGTGCCAGCTTCCGGAGCTCCTACAATGAGCAGTTCTTC	CASFRSSYNEQFF	TRBV18	TRBJ2-1	once	NA	13
TGTGCCAGCAGCTCCCGGACAGGGGGCGAAGAGACCCAGTACTTC	CASSSRTGGEETQYF	TRBV5-8	TRBJ2-5	NA	TRBD1	15
TGTGCCAGCTCACCCCGGAGGGACTCCTTGAAGTTCTACAATGAGCAGTTCTTC	CASSPRRDSLKFYNEQFF	TRBV18	TRBJ2-1	medium-sized	NA	18
TGTGCCAGTAGAAGGGACAGATTGAATGAAAAACTGTTTTTT	CASRRDRLNEKLFF	TRBV19	TRBJ1-4	once	TRBD1	14
TGTGCCAGCAGTGAAGCCAAAACCGGGGAGCTGTTTTTT	CASSEAKTGELFF	TRBV6-1	TRBJ2-2	NA	NA	13
TGTGCCAGCAGTTACGCTAACACCGGGGAGCTGTTTTTT	CASSYANTGELFF	TRBV6-6	TRBJ2-2	few	NA	13
TGCGCCAGCAGCTCGGGACAGCCCTCTGGGGCCAACGTCCTGACTTTC	CASSSGQPSGANVLTF	TRBV5-1	TRBJ2-6	NA	TRBD1	16
TGTGCCAGCAGCTTATCGGCCGGCAGTGCCAAAAACATTCAGTACTTC	CASSLSAGSAKNIQYF	TRBV11-3	TRBJ2-4	NA	NA	16
TGTGCCAGCTCAGCCGGGACAGAGAACACTGAAGCTTTCTTT	CASSAGTENTEAFF	TRBV18	TRBJ1-1	NA	TRBD1	14
TGTGCCAGCAGCCCCTGGCTAGCGGTTTACAATGAGCAGTTCTTC	CASSPWLAVYNEQFF	TRBV14	TRBJ2-1	NA	TRBD2	15
TGCGCCAGCAGCTATCAGGACAGATCCACAGATACGCAGTATTTT	CASSYQDRSTDTQYF	TRBV5-1	TRBJ2-3	NA	NA	15
TGTGCCAGCAGTGTTTTGGGGAATCAGCCCCAGCATTTT	CASSVLGNQPQHF	TRBV2	TRBJ1-5	few	NA	13
TGTGCCAGCAACAACGGGGGGCTGTACGAGCAGTACTTC	CASNNGGLYEQYF	TRBV2	TRBJ2-7	medium-sized	NA	13
TGTGCCAGCAGGGTTGGACAGGGGGCGACGGAGACCCAGTACTTC	CASRVGQGATETQYF	TRBV2	TRBJ2-5	NA	TRBD1	15
TGTGCCATCAGCCCGGGACTAGCGAACACCGGGGAGCTGTTTTTT	CAISPGLANTGELFF	TRBV10-3	TRBJ2-2	NA	TRBD2	15
TGTGCCAGTAGTATGGCAGGGGACGGGGACACTGAAGCTTTCTTT	CASSMAGDGDTEAFF	TRBV19	TRBJ1-1	NA	NA	15
TGTGCCAGCAGGTTGGGACAGGGGCTAGGACAGCCCCAGCATTTT	CASRLGQGLGQPQHF	TRBV6-1	TRBJ1-5	NA	TRBD1	15
TGTGCCAGTAGTAGGAGCCAGGGAATATACGAGCAGTACTTC	CASSRSQGIYEQYF	TRBV19	TRBJ2-7	NA	NA	14
TGTGCCAGCAATGGCGGGGGGGTTTGGTATGAGCAGTTCTTC	CASNGGGVWYEQFF	TRBV6-6	TRBJ2-1	NA	TRBD2	14
TGTGCCAGCAGCTTGGGGGACCGAAATAATTCACCCCTCCACTTT	CASSLGDRNNSPLHF	TRBV5-4	TRBJ1-6	few	NA	15
TGTGCCAGCAGCGTCGCCGGGATACCTCTAGAAAACACCATATATTTT	CASSVAGIPLENTIYF	TRBV9	TRBJ1-3	few	NA	16
TGTGCCAGCAGCCGGGGCGGAGATACGCAGTATTTT	CASSRGGDTQYF	TRBV7-9	TRBJ2-3	NA	NA	12
TGTGCCAGCAGCCAAGATCGTGGGGAAAGTACAGATACGCAGTATTTT	CASSQDRGESTDTQYF	TRBV4-2	TRBJ2-3	few	NA	16
TGTGCCTGGAGTGAACAGGGGGTATCGCCCCAGCATTTT	CAWSEQGVSPQHF	TRBV30	TRBJ1-5	NA	TRBD1	13
TGTGCCAGCATTTCAGCCAAACTCTACGAGCAGTACTTC	CASISAKLYEQYF	TRBV6-6	TRBJ2-7	NA	NA	13
TGTGCCAGCATCGGGACTACAGAGACCCAGTACTTC	CASIGTTETQYF	TRBV6-1	TRBJ2-5	NA	TRBD2	12
TGTGCCAGCAGTTACCTCGACTTTAATTCACCCCTCCACTTT	CASSYLDFNSPLHF	TRBV6-6	TRBJ1-6	NA	NA	14
TGTGCCAGCAGCCGAGCGACAGACTATGGCTACACCTTC	CASSRATDYGYTF	TRBV7-9	TRBJ1-2	NA	NA	13
TGTGCCAGCAGCCGCCTTGGCGGTTCAGGGAGGGGGAACGAGCAGTACTTC	CASSRLGGSGRGNEQYF	TRBV5-5	TRBJ2-7	NA	NA	17
TGTGCCAGTAGTATAGATCGCAAGCAGCCCCAGCATTTT	CASSIDRKQPQHF	TRBV19	TRBJ1-5	medium-sized	NA	13
TGCGCCAGCAGCACGGGGACAGGGGGAGCCAATCAGCCCCAGCATTTT	CASSTGTGGANQPQHF	TRBV5-1	TRBJ1-5	NA	TRBD1	16
TGTGCCAGTAGCTTTATACAGGGAACTAACTATGGCTACACCTTC	CASSFIQGTNYGYTF	TRBV19	TRBJ1-2	NA	NA	15
TGTGCCAGCAGCGGACGACAGGGAGGTCAGCCCCAGCATTTT	CASSGRQGGQPQHF	TRBV9	TRBJ1-5	medium-sized	TRBD1	14
TGTGCCAGCAGCTTGGCGCTTTACGAGCAGTACTTC	CASSLALYEQYF	TRBV5-6	TRBJ2-7	NA	NA	12